This TCR beta chain was captured by sequencing in a study of metastatic and nonmetastatic thyroid tumors. Prior to thyroid surgery, none of the patients had received any treatment. TCRdb re-called clones from the PCR reads using MiXCR. The data show 75,000 to 100,000 clones, with roughly 13% seen just once and around 11% held by the top ten. This clone was picked up many times. Sequencing used blood. The sequence derives from a female donor with papillary thyroid cancer or a benign thyroid nodule (not recorded which). Some clones in this sample may be carry-over from other donors' samples.

The CDR3 reads CASSFSVGGGSYNEQFF. In nucleotides, the CDR3 is TGTGCCAGCAGCTTTTCTGTTGGAGGCGGGTCCTACAATGAGCAGTTCTTC. The rearrangement joins TRBV7-2 to TRBJ2-1, with D perhaps TRBD2 (5 bases). Germline lookup yields CDR1 SGHTA and CDR2 FQGNSA. This CDR3 comprises 17 residues. Trimming pared 3 bases from V and 1 base from J, leaving 16 bases between.